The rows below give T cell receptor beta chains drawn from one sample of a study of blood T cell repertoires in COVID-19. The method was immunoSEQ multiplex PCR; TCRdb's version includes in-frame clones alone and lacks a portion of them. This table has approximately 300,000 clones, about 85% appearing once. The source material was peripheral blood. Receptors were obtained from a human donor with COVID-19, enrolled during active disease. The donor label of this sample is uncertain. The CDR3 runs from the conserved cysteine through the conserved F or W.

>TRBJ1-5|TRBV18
CASSTQMNQPQHF
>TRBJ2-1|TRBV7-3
CASSWDRATYNEQFF
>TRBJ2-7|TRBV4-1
CASSRDRGYEQYF
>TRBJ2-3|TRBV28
CASSTVEAPGDTQYF
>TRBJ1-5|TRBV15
CATSRDEGVHINQPQHF
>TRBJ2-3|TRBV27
CASSTRQGTDTQYF
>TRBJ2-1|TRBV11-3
CASSSRALAGWDEQFF
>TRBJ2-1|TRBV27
CASSLSRGEQFF
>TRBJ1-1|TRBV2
CASSGGRQNTEAFF
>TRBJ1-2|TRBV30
CAWIVDRDAYGYTF
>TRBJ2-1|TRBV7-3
CASSGWGDNEQFF
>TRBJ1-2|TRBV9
CASSPDRGRVNYGYTF
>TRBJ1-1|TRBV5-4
CASSAFRENTEAFF
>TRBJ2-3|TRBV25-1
CASSVDTQYF
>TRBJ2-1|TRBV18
CASSPRTGENEQFF
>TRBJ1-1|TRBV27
CASRPDRNTEAFF
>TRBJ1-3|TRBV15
CATNHWGQGAGNTIYF
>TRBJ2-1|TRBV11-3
CASSQLGQGYEQFF
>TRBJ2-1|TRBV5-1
CASSMISDSYEQFF
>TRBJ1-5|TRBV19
CASSIARVPNQPQHF